This T cell receptor beta chain was recorded in a study of shared clonotypes between healthy human individuals. Study results and limitations: What limited the represented genetic and exposure-history diversity was the small number of donors.

CD45RA-negative memory and CD45RA+ naive subsets were split from the CD4+ cells. Details on this clone: Antigen unknown.

V lost 8 bases, J lost 0 bases, and 13 bases lay in between. This CDR3 comprises 14 residues. Germline V gene data show CDR1 as MDHEN and CDR2 as SYDVKM. Using immunoSEQ multiplex PCR, the repertoire was profiled, and TCRdb retains in-frame clones only, with some absent. The sample carries roughly 2 million clones, about 95% recorded once. The sample was naive CD4+ T cells sorted from blood. Regarding subset: CD45RA+ positively selected. The gene calls are TRBV28 and TRBJ1-2, with D possibly TRBD1 on 6 matching bases. The sequence was obtained from a man aged 18 to 30 in good health. Here the CDR3 reads CASLRDTANYGYTF. In nucleotides, the CDR3 is TGTGCCAGCCTTAGGGACACAGCTAACTATGGCTACACCTTC.